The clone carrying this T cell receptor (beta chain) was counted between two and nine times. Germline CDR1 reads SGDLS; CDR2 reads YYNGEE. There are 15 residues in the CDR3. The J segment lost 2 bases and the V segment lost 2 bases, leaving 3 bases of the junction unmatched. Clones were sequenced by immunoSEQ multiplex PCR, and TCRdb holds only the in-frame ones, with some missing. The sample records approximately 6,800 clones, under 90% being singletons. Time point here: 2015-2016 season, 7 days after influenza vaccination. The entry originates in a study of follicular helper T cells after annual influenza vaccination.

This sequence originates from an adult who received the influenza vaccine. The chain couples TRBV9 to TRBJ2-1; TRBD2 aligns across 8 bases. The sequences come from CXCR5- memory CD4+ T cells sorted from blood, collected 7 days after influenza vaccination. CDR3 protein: CASSVGAGAYNEQFF. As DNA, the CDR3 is TGTGCCAGCAGCGTCGGAGCGGGGGCCTACAATGAGCAGTTCTTC.